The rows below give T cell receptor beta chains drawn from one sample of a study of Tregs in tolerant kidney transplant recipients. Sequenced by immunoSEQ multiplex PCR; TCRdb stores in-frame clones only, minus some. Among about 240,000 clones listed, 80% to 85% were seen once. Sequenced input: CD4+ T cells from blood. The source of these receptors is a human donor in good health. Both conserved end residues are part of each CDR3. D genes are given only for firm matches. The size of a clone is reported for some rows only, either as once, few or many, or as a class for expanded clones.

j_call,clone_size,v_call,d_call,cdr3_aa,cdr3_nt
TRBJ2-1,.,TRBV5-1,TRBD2,CASSFHPGTSGGYNEQFF,TGCGCCAGCAGCTTCCACCCCGGGACTAGCGGGGGTTACAATGAGCAGTTCTTC
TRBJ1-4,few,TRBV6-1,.,CASSPGVKRKLFF,TGTGCCAGCAGTCCGGGGGTGAAAAGAAAACTGTTTTTT
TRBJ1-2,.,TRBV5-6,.,CASSLAGGSPYTF,TGTGCCAGCAGCTTGGCCGGGGGCAGCCCCTACACCTTC
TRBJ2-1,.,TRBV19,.,CASSPAGTGNNEQFF,TGTGCCAGTAGTCCGGCCGGGACTGGGAACAATGAGCAGTTCTTC
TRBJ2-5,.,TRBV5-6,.,CASSLDRSGAQETQYF,TGTGCCAGCAGCTTGGATCGTAGTGGGGCCCAAGAGACCCAGTACTTC
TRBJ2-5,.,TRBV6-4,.,CASSDKPIQETQYF,TGTGCCAGCAGTGACAAACCCATCCAGGAGACCCAGTACTTC
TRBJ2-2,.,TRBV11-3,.,CASSLGGDTGELFF,TGTGCCAGCAGCTTAGGTGGCGACACCGGGGAGCTGTTTTTT
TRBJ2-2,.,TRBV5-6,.,CASSLAGRTSTGELFF,TGTGCCAGCAGCTTGGCCGGCAGGACGAGCACCGGGGAGCTGTTTTTT
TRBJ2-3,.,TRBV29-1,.,CSVVGGADTQYF,TGCAGCGTTGTGGGGGGCGCAGATACGCAGTATTTT
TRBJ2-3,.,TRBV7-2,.,CASSLQLAPDTQYF,TGTGCCAGCAGCTTACAGCTAGCACCAGATACGCAGTATTTT
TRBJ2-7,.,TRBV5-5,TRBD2,CASSPRRLAQSSYEQYF,TGTGCCAGCAGCCCCCGCCGACTAGCCCAAAGCTCCTACGAGCAGTACTTC
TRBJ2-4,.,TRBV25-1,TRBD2,CASSRGTSGRLSKNIQYF,TGTGCCAGCAGTAGAGGGACTAGCGGGAGGTTGTCCAAAAACATTCAGTACTTC
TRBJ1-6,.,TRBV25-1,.,CASSELQQGSSPLHF,TGTGCCAGCAGTGAACTCCAACAGGGTAGTTCACCCCTCCACTTT
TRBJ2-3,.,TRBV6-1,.,CASTLELNTDTQYF,TGTGCCAGCACCTTAGAGTTAAACACAGATACGCAGTATTTT